These 14 T cell receptor beta chains came from one sample sequenced in a study of human thymus T cells (dated by TCRdb to 2020 to 2021). The library was produced with the immunoSEQ multiplex PCR assay. TCRdb obtained this table from immuneACCESS and retained in-frame rearrangements with V and J assigned. These tables miss some clones; where compared with another copy, unresolved V genes account for less than half of the shortfall, and the remainder is unexplained. For this sample the table gives about 130,000 clones, of which about 93% were detected only once. Roughly 0.024% of the sample belongs to the ten largest clones. Thymus tissue was obtained as surgical resects removed during corrective cardiac surgery. The specimen sequenced was thymus tissue. The receptor set was obtained from a boy under two years old with a congenital heart defect but otherwise immunologically healthy.

The V call is TRBV5-1, the J call TRBJ2-5, with 11 bases fitting TRBD2. The germline V gene encodes CDR1 SGHRS and CDR2 YFSETQ. Trimming cost V 4 bases and J 1 base; bases outside gene matches: 3. The CDR3 totals 15 residues. CDR3 bases: TGCGCCAGCAGCGGACTAGCGGGCCTCCAAGAGACCCAGTACTTC. Protein sequence: CASSGLAGLQETQYF.

V usage is TRBV7-2 and J usage is TRBJ1-2; the match to TRBD1 covers 7 bases. V lost 5 bases to trimming and J lost 8 bases; unmatched junction nucleotides: 8. The CDR3 has 13 amino acids. Germline loops: CDR1 SGHTA, CDR2 FQGNSA. The CDR3 DNA reads as TGTGCCAGCAGCCCAGGGGGGAGCTGCGGCTACACCTTC. Its translation is CASSPGGSCGYTF.

The chain employs TRBV7-2 and TRBJ2-7; TRBD1 is a possible D gene (5 bases). Germline values: CDR1 SGHTA, CDR2 FQGNSA. This CDR3 has 17 amino acids. Trimming took off 5 bases at V and 2 bases at J, with 22 bases between the two ends. The CDR3 nucleotides are TGTGCCAGCAGCCCCCCTTGTGCGTGGGGCGAGGCCTACGAGCAGTACTTC. It encodes CASSPPCAWGEAYEQYF. Based on the CDR3 plus reference TRBV7-2 and TRBJ2-7, the full variable domain is GAGVSQSPSNKVTEKGKDVELRCDPISGHTALYWYRQSLGQGLEFLIYFQGNSAPDKSGLPSDRFSAERTGGSVSTLTIQRTQQEDSAVYLCASSPPCAWGEAYEQYFGPGTRLTVT.

V and J are TRBV11-2 and TRBJ2-1; the match to TRBD2 covers 7 bases. From germline, CDR1 is SGHAT and CDR2 FQNNGV. This CDR3 comprises 13 residues. The J segment lost 8 bases and the V segment lost 5 bases, leaving 6 bases of the junction unmatched. CDR3 bases: TGTGCCAGCAGCACCCGACTAGCCCATGAGCAGTTCTTC. Translating gives CASSTRLAHEQFF.

The chain couples TRBV7-2 to TRBJ2-7; D is possibly TRBD1 (6 bases). V lost 1 base and J 2 bases, leaving 21 bases between the germline ends. Germline CDR1 SGHTA, CDR2 FQGNSA. The CDR3 has 18 amino acids. CDR3 DNA: TGTGCCAGCAGCTTAGACGACAGGATAACCAGAATGACCTACGAGCAGTACTTC. Translating gives CASSLDDRITRMTYEQYF.

The chain is built from TRBV27 and TRBJ2-7, with 10 bases fitting TRBD1. There are 13 residues in the CDR3. Germline values: CDR1 MNHEY, CDR2 SMNVEV (reference sequence). V shed 5 bases and J 5 bases; nucleotides not matched to a gene: 3. The CDR3 DNA sequence: TGTGCCAGCAGTCCGGGGACAGGGGACGAGCAGTACTTC. It yields the protein CASSPGTGDEQYF.

CDR3 sequence reads: CASSSQYNSPLHF. CDR3 DNA: TGTGCCAGCAGTTCCCAATATAATTCACCCCTCCACTTT. This sequence joins TRBV6-6 and TRBJ1-6; D remains ambiguous. Germline loops: CDR1 MNHNY, CDR2 SVGAGI (reference sequence). This CDR3 region has 13 residues. V gave up 4 bases and J gave up 4 bases, with 5 bases separating them.

The chain joins TRBV4-3 to TRBJ2-7; 8 positions match TRBD1. The trim removed 2 bases at V and 4 bases at J, leaving 7 bases unmatched. CDR1 and CDR2 from the germline V gene are LGHNA and YSLEER. The CDR3 runs 15 residues. Written as DNA, the CDR3 is TGCGCCAGCAGCCAATCTGACAGGGGCCGATACGAGCAGTACTTC. It translates to CASSQSDRGRYEQYF.

This clone showed up just once. The V and J genes are TRBV7-2 and TRBJ1-2; D gene unclear. The CDR3 length is 14 residues. Trimming pared 5 bases from V and 2 bases from J, leaving 12 bases between. Germline V gene sequence: CDR1 SGHTA, CDR2 FQGNSA. CDR3 bases: TGTGCCAGCAGCCCCCACAAGGCAAACTATGGCTACACCTTC. As protein: CASSPHKANYGYTF.

The rearrangement links TRBV4-1 to TRBJ2-5; D might be TRBD1 (6 bases). V lost 4 bases and J 7 bases, leaving 19 bases between the germline ends. CDR1 and CDR2 (germline): MGHRA, YSYEKL. The length of the CDR3 is 15 residues. CDR3 sequence: CASSLPTWGPGTQYF. The CDR3 nucleotides read TGCGCCAGCAGCCTCCCCACGTGGGGGCCGGGGACCCAGTACTTC.

Here the CDR3 reads CASSSHLLVFETDTQYF. The CDR3 DNA follows: TGTGCCAGCAGCTCGCACTTACTAGTGTTCGAGACAGATACGCAGTATTTT. The V gene is TRBV7-2, the J gene TRBJ2-3; the D gene is possibly TRBD2 (5 bases). V lost 4 bases, J lost 3 bases, and 20 bases lay in between. CDR1 SGHTA and CDR2 FQGNSA come from the germline V gene. CDR3 length: 17 amino acids.

This clone is a singleton in its sample. V usage is TRBV28 and J usage is TRBJ2-1; tentative D call: TRBD2 (6 bases). Looked up from germline, CDR1 is MDHEN and CDR2 is SYDVKM. The V gene lost 8 bases and the J gene lost 0 bases, with 29 bases spanning the gap. The length of the CDR3 is 20 residues. CDR3 nucleotide sequence: TGTGCCAGCCGGATCGGGAGTAGCGGCGCCCCGGGCAGCTCCTACAATGAGCAGTTCTTC. Its translation: CASRIGSSGAPGSSYNEQFF.

J is TRBJ1-2 and V is TRBV4-1; D is undetermined. Germline CDR1 is MGHRA and CDR2 is YSYEKL. V was clipped by 0 bases and J by 8 bases, with 16 bases between them. The CDR3 spans 15 residues. The CDR3 nucleotides read TGCGCCAGCAGCCAAGAAAATGCAGGTCTGGGCGGCTACACCTTC. This gives the protein CASSQENAGLGGYTF.

The chain carries TRBV4-1 and TRBJ1-5; D uncertain. V was cut by 0 bases and J by 0 bases, with 9 bases left in between. From germline, CDR1 is MGHRA and CDR2 YSYEKL. The CDR3 is 16 residues long. The CDR3 DNA reads as TGCGCCAGCAGCCAAGATCTCCGGAGTAGCAATCAGCCCCAGCATTTT. As protein: CASSQDLRSSNQPQHF.